Presented here are 9 T cell receptor beta chains from one specimen sequenced in a study of cytomegalovirus exposure and HLA in healthy donors. The PCR used 60 Vbeta and 13 Jbeta primers. TCRdb keeps only in-frame clones here, not all; method: immunoSEQ multiplex PCR. The data contain about 140,000 clones, 75% to 90% of them singletons. Material for sequencing was PBMCs. All receptors come from a female donor in good health and CMV-seronegative.

The chain has TRBV7-2 and TRBJ2-7; TRBD1 might be the D (7 bases). The V and J ends lost 2 bases and 3 bases respectively, with 23 bases between them. CDR1 is SGHTA and CDR2 is FQGNSA in the germline V gene. The CDR3 has 18 amino acids. This chain's CDR3 is CASSLFINSGGQYYEQYF. The CDR3 region has the DNA TGTGCCAGCAGCTTATTTATCAATTCAGGGGGGCAATACTACGAGCAGTACTTC.

J is TRBJ2-7 and V is TRBV19, with D possibly matching TRBD2 (6 bases). The CDR3 loop spans 15 amino acids. Germline V lookup: CDR1 LNHDA, CDR2 SQIVND (reference sequence). Trimming shortened V by 7 bases and J by 4 bases, and 20 bases separated the two germline ends. DNA for the CDR3: TGTGCCAGTAAACCCGGGACTCCTACCAATTACGAGCAGTACTTC. Its translation is CASKPGTPTNYEQYF.

The rearrangement joins TRBV19 to TRBJ2-7; TRBD1 matches 7 bases. The ends lost 6 bases at V and 3 bases at J; junction bases unmatched: 5. This CDR3 has 13 amino acids. Germline V gives CDR1 LNHDA, CDR2 SQIVND (reference sequence). CDR3 loop: CASSRGQIYEQYF. DNA for the CDR3: TGTGCCAGTAGCAGGGGACAGATCTACGAGCAGTACTTC. The variable domain in full, with the rest retrieved from reference TRBV19 and TRBJ2-7, is DGGITQSPKYLFRKEGQNVTLSCEQNLNHDAMYWYRQDPGQGLRLIYYSQIVNDFQKGDIAEGYSVSREKKESFPLTVTSAQKNPTAFYLCASSRGQIYEQYFGPGTRLTVT.

This rearrangement joins TRBV9 to TRBJ1-2; 7 bases map to TRBD1. V dropped 3 bases and J dropped 3; count of bases not matched to a gene: 2. This CDR3 comprises 13 residues. CDR1 and CDR2 from the germline V gene are SGDLS and YYNGEE. In DNA form, the CDR3 reads TGTGCCAGCAGCGGTACAGGGGACTATGGCTACACCTTC. It encodes CASSGTGDYGYTF.

Comment on this clone: Within the sample, other DNA sequences also encode this same CDR3. The chain carries TRBV27 and TRBJ2-7; no firm D call. Per the germline V gene, CDR1 is MNHEY and CDR2 is SMNVEV (reference sequence). Trimming pared 3 bases from V and 3 bases from J, leaving 3 bases between. The CDR3 runs 11 residues. The CDR3 reads CASSFGYEQYF. The CDR3 DNA sequence: TGTGCCAGCAGTTTCGGCTACGAGCAGTACTTC.

V usage is TRBV6-5 and J usage is TRBJ2-2; perhaps TRBD1 as D (6 bases). In germline, CDR1 is MNHEY, CDR2 SVGAGI. V lost 4 bases to trimming and J lost 5 bases, with 14 bases between them. The CDR3 extends over 15 amino acids. The CDR3 is CASSSRTAVTGELFF. The CDR3 nucleotides read TGTGCCAGCAGTTCTCGGACAGCGGTTACCGGGGAGCTGTTTTTT.

This clone was observed a single time. V usage is TRBV29-1 and J usage is TRBJ2-7; D might be TRBD2 (6 bases). V dropped 5 bases and J dropped 0 bases, with 8 bases sitting between them. The germline V gene has CDR1 SQVTM and CDR2 ANQGSEA. This CDR3 spans 12 amino acids. The CDR3: CSVIGSSYEQYF. DNA for the CDR3: TGCAGCGTTATCGGGAGCTCCTACGAGCAGTACTTC.

This sequence joins TRBV15 and TRBJ2-7; D is perhaps TRBD2 (7 bases). Deletions cut 3 bases from V and 4 bases from J, with 22 bases between. The germline CDR1 and CDR2 sequences are LNHNV and YYDKDF (reference sequence). The CDR3 extends over 17 amino acids. CDR3 nucleotide sequence: TGTGCCACCAGCAGTAGGGGGGGCGGATCTACTTCTTACGAGCAGTACTTC. This codes for CATSSRGGGSTSYEQYF.

This clone was seen a single time. J is TRBJ2-5 and V is TRBV5-1; 9 bases agree with TRBD2. The germline gives CDR1 SGHRS, CDR2 YFSETQ. J was trimmed by 5 bases and V by 4 bases; bases with no gene match: 12. The CDR3 spans 16 residues. The CDR3 DNA is TGCGCCAGCAGCGCGAATAAGGCGGGGGGGCAGGAGACCCAGTACTTC. This codes for CASSANKAGGQETQYF.